A single T cell receptor (beta chain) is shown here with its context. The target antigen is unknown. Uncontrolled infections, other autoimmune diseases, pregnancy or lactation led to exclusion of patients. The data stem from a study of T cells in Graves' hyperthyroidism and ophthalmopathy. Findings and limits, study-wide: A 13 V-J model separated ophthalmopathy from stable hyperthyroidism. Most thyroid clonotypes expanded above 0.001 were also detected in blood.

From RNA transcripts, TCR beta CDR3 regions were amplified. When the TCR CDR3 underwent first-round RT-PCR, the HTBI primer set was used. Each CDR3 protein is one row after TCRdb ran MiXCR on the multiplex PCR reads. This sample has roughly 500,000 distinct CDR3 sequences; over 35% occur once, and the top ten carry about 45%. Deletions cut 7 bases from V and 10 bases from J, with 17 bases between. Per the germline V gene, CDR1 is SGHRS and CDR2 is YFSETQ. The CDR3 contains 12 residues. This TCR was sampled from an adult woman with Graves' disease, either hyperthyroidism or ophthalmopathy (not recorded which). The sample was peripheral blood or thyroid tissue (not recorded which). The rearrangement uses TRBV5-1 and TRBJ1-2; D possibly corresponds to TRBD1 (6 bases). The CDR3 DNA sequence: TGCGCCAGCGGCCCCAACAGGGATGACTACACCTTC. This translates into CASGPNRDDYTF.